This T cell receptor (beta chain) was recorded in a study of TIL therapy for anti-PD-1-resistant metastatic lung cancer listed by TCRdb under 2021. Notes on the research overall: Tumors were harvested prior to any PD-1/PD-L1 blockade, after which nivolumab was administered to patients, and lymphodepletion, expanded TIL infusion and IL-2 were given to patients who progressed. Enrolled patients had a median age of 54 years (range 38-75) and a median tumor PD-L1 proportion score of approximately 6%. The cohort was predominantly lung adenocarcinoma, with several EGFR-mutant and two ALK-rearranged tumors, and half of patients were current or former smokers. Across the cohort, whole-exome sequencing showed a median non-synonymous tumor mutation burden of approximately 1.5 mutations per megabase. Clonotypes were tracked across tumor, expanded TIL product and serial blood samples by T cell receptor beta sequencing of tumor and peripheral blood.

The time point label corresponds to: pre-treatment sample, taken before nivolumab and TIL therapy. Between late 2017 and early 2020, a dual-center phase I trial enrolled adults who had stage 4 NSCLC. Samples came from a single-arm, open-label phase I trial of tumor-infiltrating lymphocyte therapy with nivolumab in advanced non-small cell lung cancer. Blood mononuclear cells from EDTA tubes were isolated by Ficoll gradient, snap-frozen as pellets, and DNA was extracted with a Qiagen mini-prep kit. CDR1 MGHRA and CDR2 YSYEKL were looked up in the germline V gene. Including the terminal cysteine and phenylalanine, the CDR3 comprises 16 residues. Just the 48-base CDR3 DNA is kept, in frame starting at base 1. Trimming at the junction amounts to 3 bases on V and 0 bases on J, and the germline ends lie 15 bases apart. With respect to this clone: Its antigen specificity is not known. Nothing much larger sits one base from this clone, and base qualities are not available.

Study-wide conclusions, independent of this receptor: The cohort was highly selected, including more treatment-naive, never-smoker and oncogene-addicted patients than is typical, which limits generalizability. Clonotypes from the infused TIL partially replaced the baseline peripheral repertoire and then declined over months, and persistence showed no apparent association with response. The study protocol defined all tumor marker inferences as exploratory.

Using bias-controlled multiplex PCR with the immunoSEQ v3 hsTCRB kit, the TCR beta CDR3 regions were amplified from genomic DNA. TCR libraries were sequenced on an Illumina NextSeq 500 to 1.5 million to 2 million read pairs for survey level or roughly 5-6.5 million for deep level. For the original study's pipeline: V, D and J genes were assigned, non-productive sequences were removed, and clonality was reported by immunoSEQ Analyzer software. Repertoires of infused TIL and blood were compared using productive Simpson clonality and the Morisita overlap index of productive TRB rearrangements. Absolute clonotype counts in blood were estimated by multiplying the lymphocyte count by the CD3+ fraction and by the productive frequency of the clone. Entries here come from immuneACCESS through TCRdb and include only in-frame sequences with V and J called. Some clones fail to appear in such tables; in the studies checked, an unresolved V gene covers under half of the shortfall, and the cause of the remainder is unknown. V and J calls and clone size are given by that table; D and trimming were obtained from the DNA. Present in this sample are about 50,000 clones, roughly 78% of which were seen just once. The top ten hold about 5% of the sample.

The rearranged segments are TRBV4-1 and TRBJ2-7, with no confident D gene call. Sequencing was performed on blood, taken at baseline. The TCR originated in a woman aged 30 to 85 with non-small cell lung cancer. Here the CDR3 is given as CASSQTRHATSYEQYF. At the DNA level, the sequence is TGCGCCAGCAGCCAGACCCGACACGCCACCTCCTACGAGCAGTACTTC.